Listed below are T cell receptor beta chains from one sample, sequenced in a study of shared clonotypes between healthy human individuals. Assay: immunoSEQ multiplex PCR; the TCRdb copy retains only in-frame clones and omits some. The sample lists roughly 2 million clones; roughly 94% were seen once. Specimen: naive CD4+ T cells sorted from blood. These receptors were obtained from a man between 18 and 29 years old in good health. The CDR3 runs from the conserved cysteine through the conserved F or W. A D gene is named only where the DNA matches it firmly. Clone size is shown for a subset of rows, as once, few, many or a class of expanded clone.

size: NA; V: TRBV30; D: NA; J: TRBJ1-2; DNA: TGTGCCTGGAGTGGCTTGGAAGGGAAGGGGTATGGCTACACCTTC; CDR3: CAWSGLEGKGYGYTF
size: NA; V: TRBV4-1; D: NA; J: TRBJ2-1; DNA: TGCGCCAGCAGCCACCCCCCGATTACCCATGAGCAGTTCTTC; CDR3: CASSHPPITHEQFF
size: NA; V: TRBV28; D: NA; J: TRBJ1-4; DNA: TGTGCCAGCAGTTTACGCCAAGCAACTAATGAAAAACTGTTTTTT; CDR3: CASSLRQATNEKLFF
size: few; V: TRBV5-1; D: TRBD1; J: TRBJ1-5; DNA: TGCGCCAGCAGCCCGGGAGGACAGGAGGGCCAGCCCCAGCATTTT; CDR3: CASSPGGQEGQPQHF
size: NA; V: TRBV6-1; D: TRBD1; J: TRBJ1-6; DNA: TGTGCCAGCACCCCGGGACAGTCGAATTCACCCCTCCACTTT; CDR3: CASTPGQSNSPLHF
size: NA; V: TRBV28; D: NA; J: TRBJ1-1; DNA: TGTGCCAGCAGCACGCCCGACAAATTTTCAACTGAAGCTTTCTTT; CDR3: CASSTPDKFSTEAFF
size: NA; V: TRBV6-5; D: NA; J: TRBJ1-3; DNA: TGTGCCAGCAGTTACTCAGGGGCTACTGGAAACACCATATATTTT; CDR3: CASSYSGATGNTIYF
size: NA; V: TRBV5-1; D: NA; J: TRBJ2-1; DNA: TGCGCCAGCAGCTTGGCCCCAGCCCGCCCCTACAATGAGCAGTTCTTC; CDR3: CASSLAPARPYNEQFF
size: NA; V: TRBV18; D: NA; J: TRBJ2-1; DNA: TGTGCCAGCTCAATCCGAGGAGATGAGCAGTTCTTC; CDR3: CASSIRGDEQFF
size: NA; V: TRBV19; D: NA; J: TRBJ2-5; DNA: TGTGCCAGTAGTATGACAGCGGAGACCCAGTACTTC; CDR3: CASSMTAETQYF
size: NA; V: TRBV10-3; D: TRBD2; J: TRBJ2-5; DNA: TGTGCCATCAGTGGTCCGGGACTAAACCAAGAGACCCAGTACTTC; CDR3: CAISGPGLNQETQYF
size: few; V: TRBV2; D: TRBD1; J: TRBJ2-4; DNA: TGTGCCAGCAGGACCGGGACAGGAAACATTCAGTACTTC; CDR3: CASRTGTGNIQYF
size: NA; V: TRBV19; D: NA; J: TRBJ1-2; DNA: TGTGCCAGTAGTGAGGGCAGGGAAGGCTATGGCTACACCTTC; CDR3: CASSEGREGYGYTF
size: NA; V: TRBV5-6; D: NA; J: TRBJ1-2; DNA: TGTGCCAGCAGCTTTAATACAGGACAGCGGATTTATGGCTACACCTTC; CDR3: CASSFNTGQRIYGYTF
size: NA; V: TRBV10-1; D: NA; J: TRBJ2-7; DNA: TGCGCCAGCAGTGTGGGAGAAGGAATTTACGAGCAGTACTTC; CDR3: CASSVGEGIYEQYF
size: NA; V: TRBV2; D: TRBD1; J: TRBJ2-1; DNA: TGTGCCTCTCGGAGCAGGGGGCAAAATGAGCAGTTCTTC; CDR3: CASRSRGQNEQFF
size: NA; V: TRBV11-2; D: TRBD1; J: TRBJ2-2; DNA: TGTGCCAGCAGCTTGACAGGGGCGAACACCGGGGAGCTGTTTTTT; CDR3: CASSLTGANTGELFF
size: NA; V: TRBV30; D: NA; J: TRBJ2-5; DNA: TGTGCCTGGACCAGGGTTCACGTAGGTATGGAGACCCAGTACTTC; CDR3: CAWTRVHVGMETQYF
size: NA; V: TRBV11-3; D: NA; J: TRBJ2-1; DNA: TGTGCCAGCAGCTTAGATAGGGGGTCCTACAATGAGCAGTTCTTC; CDR3: CASSLDRGSYNEQFF
size: NA; V: TRBV5-1; D: NA; J: TRBJ2-2; DNA: TGCGCCAGCAGCTTGGGGGGTCAGCCGAACACCGGGGAGCTGTTTTTT; CDR3: CASSLGGQPNTGELFF
size: NA; V: TRBV5-5; D: TRBD2; J: TRBJ2-7; DNA: TGTGCCAGCAGCTTGGCCGCCAGCGGGGGAACACCCTACGAGCAGTACTTC; CDR3: CASSLAASGGTPYEQYF
size: NA; V: TRBV6-6; D: NA; J: TRBJ2-7; DNA: TGTGCCAGCAGTTACCAGGGGCCAGTCTACGAGCAGTACTTC; CDR3: CASSYQGPVYEQYF
size: NA; V: TRBV6-5; D: NA; J: TRBJ1-2; DNA: TGTGCCAGCAGTTACAGGGGGACCTATGGCTACACCTTC; CDR3: CASSYRGTYGYTF
size: NA; V: TRBV11-2; D: NA; J: TRBJ1-4; DNA: TGTGCCAGCAGCTTAGATAGAGGCGGAAAACTGTTTTTT; CDR3: CASSLDRGGKLFF
size: NA; V: TRBV6-1; D: TRBD1; J: TRBJ1-2; DNA: TGTGCCAGCAGCCTCGGCACAGGGGGCGGCTATGGCTACACCTTC; CDR3: CASSLGTGGGYGYTF
size: NA; V: TRBV10-3; D: NA; J: TRBJ1-2; DNA: TGTGCCATCAGTGCCTTAGGGCGCGACTATGGCTACACCTTC; CDR3: CAISALGRDYGYTF
size: NA; V: TRBV28; D: NA; J: TRBJ1-1; DNA: TGTGCCAGCACGAAACCAGGGAATACGGCTTTCTTT; CDR3: CASTKPGNTAFF
size: once; V: TRBV6-1; D: NA; J: TRBJ1-5; DNA: TGTGCCAGCAGTGACCTCGCAGGGGTGTTCAATCAGCCCCAGCATTTT; CDR3: CASSDLAGVFNQPQHF
size: NA; V: TRBV28; D: NA; J: TRBJ2-7; DNA: TGTGCCAGCAGCATTGGGCGACGCCGAGGTGGCGAGCAGTACTTC; CDR3: CASSIGRRRGGEQYF
size: NA; V: TRBV4-1; D: NA; J: TRBJ1-5; DNA: TGCGCCAGCAGCCAAATGGACGCGAGGAGCAATCAGCCCCAGCATTTT; CDR3: CASSQMDARSNQPQHF
size: NA; V: TRBV11-2; D: TRBD1; J: TRBJ2-7; DNA: TGTGCCAGCAGCTTCGGGACAGGAACAGTAAGCTACGAGCAGTACTTC; CDR3: CASSFGTGTVSYEQYF
size: NA; V: TRBV6-5; D: TRBD1; J: TRBJ1-3; DNA: TGTGCCAGCACCGACCCGACAGGGGAGAGGTATTTT; CDR3: CASTDPTGERYF
size: NA; V: TRBV6-5; D: TRBD1; J: TRBJ1-6; DNA: TGTGCCAGCAGTTCCCAGGGGGCCGGTAATTCACCCCTCCACTTT; CDR3: CASSSQGAGNSPLHF
size: once; V: TRBV5-6; D: NA; J: TRBJ1-6; DNA: TGTGCCAGCACCTTGAGGACTAGGCCCTCCTATAATTCACCCCTCCACTTT; CDR3: CASTLRTRPSYNSPLHF
size: NA; V: TRBV7-2; D: NA; J: TRBJ2-7; DNA: TGTGCCAGCAGCTTAGGGACAGGGGGACTAGCGTACGAGCAGTACTTC; CDR3: CASSLGTGGLAYEQYF
size: NA; V: TRBV15; D: NA; J: TRBJ1-4; DNA: TGTGCCACCAGCAGACGGACGGCAACTAATGAAAAACTGTTTTTT; CDR3: CATSRRTATNEKLFF